This T cell receptor (beta chain) was found in a study of T cells in Graves' hyperthyroidism and ophthalmopathy. The CDR3 covers 14 residues. Germline CDR1 reads GTSNPN; CDR2 reads SVGIG (reference sequence). V shed 4 bases and J 6 bases; nucleotides not matched to a gene: 7. Diagnosis of hyperthyroidism was new in patients aged 18 to 65, and its duration was under 2 months. Findings and limits, study-wide: Model predictions of ophthalmopathy came a median approximately 6 months before onset. Peripheral blood also featured most of the thyroid clonotypes expanded above 0.001.

This clonotype was seen at least ten times. The antigen is not known. The source material, RNA transcripts, was used to amplify TCR beta CDR3 regions. The HTBI set primed first-round TCR CDR3 RT-PCR. TCRdb reanalysed the multiplex PCR reads using MiXCR and keeps one entry per CDR3 protein. The sample gives roughly 570,000 distinct CDR3 sequences, 15% to 19% of which show up once; roughly 6.6% is in the top ten. The sequence was obtained from a woman in her twenties or thirties with Graves' hyperthyroidism. What was sequenced was blood. This chain joins TRBV30 and TRBJ2-1, with TRBD2 identical over 9 bases. CDR3 sequence reads: CAWTRGLATNEQFF. The CDR3, as DNA: TGTGCCTGGACGCGGGGACTAGCTACCAATGAGCAGTTCTTC.